A selection of T cell receptor beta chains follows, all from one sample in a study of T cells in Graves' hyperthyroidism and ophthalmopathy. TCRdb processed the multiplex PCR reads anew with MiXCR; each CDR3 protein has one entry. Among under 450,000 distinct CDR3 sequences, approximately 13% were seen once, and the ten largest hold less than 25%. Sequencing input: blood. The receptor source for this set is a young man with Graves' hyperthyroidism that later progressed to Graves' ophthalmopathy. Each CDR3 is given with its conserved first and last residue.

TRBJ2-7 | TRBV5-1 | CASRAWGSVTGGSYEQYF
TRBJ1-1 | TRBV10-3 | CAISGDRGIEAFF
TRBJ2-3 | TRBV7-9 | CASSFSGPTDTQYF
TRBJ2-3 | TRBV7-6 | CASSLGQKDTQYF
TRBJ1-5 | TRBV19 | CASTPFGDFERPQHF
TRBJ2-3 | TRBV27 | CASLPLAEVTDTQYF
TRBJ1-5 | TRBV30 | CAWKEGQKIYSNQPQHF
TRBJ1-3 | TRBV30 | CAWTGSGNTIYF
TRBJ2-7 | TRBV7-9 | CASSSPGLGYEQYF
TRBJ2-7 | TRBV28 | CASRSRRGSSYEQYF
TRBJ2-7 | TRBV9 | CASGAGDGPYEQYF
TRBJ2-2 | TRBV9 | CASSSPMGNVGELFF
TRBJ2-2 | TRBV12-3/TRBV12-4 | CASSPEVHLNTGELFF
TRBJ1-5 | TRBV15 | CATSAPNQPQHF
TRBJ2-7 | TRBV5-1 | CASSLPNYEQYF